Below, 24 T cell receptor beta chains from the same sample are listed, as sequenced in a study of cytomegalovirus exposure and HLA in healthy donors. It was with 60 Vbeta and 13 Jbeta primers that the PCR ran. Using immunoSEQ multiplex PCR, the repertoire was profiled, and TCRdb retains in-frame clones only, with some absent. The table has about 200,000 clones, roughly 85% seen once. Sequencing used PBMCs. These receptors were taken from a male donor in good health and CMV-seronegative.

The V and J genes are TRBV7-9 and TRBJ2-7, with 7 bases aligning to TRBD1. The germline V gene encodes CDR1 SEHNR and CDR2 FQNEAQ (reference sequence). CDR3 length: 14 residues. Trimming at V came to 5 bases and at J to 0 bases, leaving 4 bases not matched to a gene. The CDR3 is CASSLRDSSYEQYF. In nucleotides, the CDR3 is TGTGCCAGCAGCCTCCGGGACAGCTCCTACGAGCAGTACTTC.

This sequence joins TRBV29-1 and TRBJ2-5, with no clear D. Matching the DNA end better, TRBJ2-7 makes the J call doubtful. Germline CDR1 SQVTM, CDR2 ANQGSEA. This CDR3 is 13 amino acids long. The CDR3 coding sequence is TGCAGCGTTGATCGAGACGGCGGCTACGAGCAGTACTTC. The encoded protein is CSVDRDGGYEQYF.

The chain links TRBV18 to TRBJ1-6, with 10 bases that match TRBD1. The CDR3 runs 16 residues. Germline CDR1 reads KGHSH; CDR2 reads LQKENI. V dropped 2 bases and J dropped 7; count of bases not matched to a gene: 5. CDR3 in DNA: TGTGCCAGCTCACCAGTGACAGGGGGCCAGAATTCACCCCTCCACTTT. This encodes CASSPVTGGQNSPLHF.

J is TRBJ2-1 and V is TRBV9; 7 positions match TRBD2. V shed 0 bases and J 9 bases; nucleotides not matched to a gene: 9. The CDR3 sequence is 15 residues long. Germline-derived CDR1 and CDR2 are SGDLS and YYNGEE. DNA for the CDR3: TGTGCCAGCAGCGTAGGAGTTGGCGGGAGCGGTGAGCAGTTCTTC. It is translated as CASSVGVGGSGEQFF.

The chain is built from TRBV28 and TRBJ1-1; 8 positions agree with TRBD1. Germline V gives CDR1 MDHEN, CDR2 SYDVKM. V lost 6 bases to trimming and J lost 1 base; unmatched junction nucleotides: 7. CDR3 length: 15 residues. The CDR3: CASRTLTGENTEAFF. The CDR3 DNA is TGTGCCAGCAGAACTTTGACAGGGGAGAACACTGAAGCTTTCTTT.

There are a few counts of this clone. The rearrangement links TRBV7-8 to TRBJ2-3; maybe TRBD1 (6 bases). The CDR3 loop spans 13 amino acids. Germline V gene data show CDR1 as SGHVS and CDR2 as FQNEAQ. V was clipped by 4 bases and J by 7 bases, with 12 bases between them. As DNA, the CDR3 is TGTGCCAGCAGCTCATACAGGGAATATACGCAGTATTTT. Translated, it gives CASSSYREYTQYF. Full variable domain (missing parts from reference TRBV7-8 and TRBJ2-3): GAGVSQSPRYKVAKRGQDVALRCDPISGHVSLFWYQQALGQGPEFLTYFQNEAQLDKSGLPSDRFFAERPEGSVSTLKIQRTQQEDSAVYLCASSSYREYTQYFGPGTRLTVL.

The genes are TRBV2 and TRBJ1-2; D unclear. The CDR3 length is 15 residues. V was shortened by 6 bases and J by 1 base, with 15 bases between the two germline ends. Germline values: CDR1 SNHLY, CDR2 FYNNEI. As DNA, the CDR3 is TGTGCCAGCAGCGGACGGACGACTATTAACTATGGCTACACCTTC. This encodes CASSGRTTINYGYTF.

A word on this clone: At one of its ends the junction is not consistent with the germline gene, which may arise from a read error. The chain's CDR3 is CSTYNSYEQYF. As DNA, the CDR3 is TGCTCGACATACAACTCCTACGAGCAGTACTTC. V is TRBV27 and J is TRBJ2-7; D not resolved. The CDR3 is 11 amino acids. The germline V gene encodes CDR1 MNHEY and CDR2 SMNVEV (reference sequence).

This rearrangement joins TRBV28 to TRBJ2-3; 7 positions agree with TRBD1. Per germline, CDR1 MDHEN and CDR2 SYDVKM. The V segment lost 6 bases and the J segment 3 bases; nucleotides outside the gene matches: 12. The length of the CDR3 is 16 residues. For the CDR3, the DNA is TGTGCCAGCAGCCGGGGCCCTAGACAGGGAACAGATACGCAGTATTTT. It is translated as CASSRGPRQGTDTQYF.

The J gene is TRBJ2-1, the V gene TRBV6-6; maybe TRBD1 (6 bases). Germline CDR1 MNHNY, CDR2 SVGAGI (reference sequence). The CDR3 covers 15 residues. Trimming pared 2 bases from V and 7 bases from J, leaving 15 bases between. DNA of the CDR3: TGTGCCAGCAGTTACCAGAATACCGGGACAAATGAGCAGTTCTTC. As protein: CASSYQNTGTNEQFF.

This rearrangement joins TRBV19 to TRBJ2-7, with 9 nucleotides matching TRBD2. The trim removed 3 bases at V and 5 bases at J, leaving 2 bases unmatched. CDR3 length: 13 residues. Germline loops: CDR1 LNHDA, CDR2 SQIVND (reference sequence). The DNA for the CDR3 is TGTGCCAGTAGTATCCTAGCGGGGAACGAGCAGTACTTC. Protein: CASSILAGNEQYF.

Here the CDR3 reads CASSLEFAEAFF. The CDR3 DNA reads TGTGCCAGCAGCTTGGAATTCGCTGAAGCTTTCTTT. The rearrangement links TRBV5-6 to TRBJ1-1; D is ambiguous. V was pared by 0 bases and J by 6 bases, with 6 bases between. The CDR3 extends over 12 amino acids. Germline lookup yields CDR1 SGHDT and CDR2 YYEEEE. The variable domain in full, with the rest retrieved from reference TRBV5-6 and TRBJ1-1, is DAGVTQSPTHLIKTRGQQVTLRCSPKSGHDTVSWYQQALGQGPQFIFQYYEEEERQRGNFPDRFSGHQFPNYSSELNVNALLLGDSALYLCASSLEFAEAFFGQGTRLTVV.

This rearrangement joins TRBV5-6 to TRBJ1-1; TRBD1 agrees at 8 bases. CDR1 is SGHDT and CDR2 is YYEEEE in the germline V gene. The trim removed 0 bases at V and 5 bases at J, leaving 15 bases unmatched. The CDR3 spans 18 residues. The CDR3 spells CASSLGQGRINWGTEAFF. The CDR3 coding sequence is TGTGCCAGCAGCTTGGGACAGGGGAGGATCAATTGGGGTACTGAAGCTTTCTTT.

This chain connects TRBV13 to TRBJ2-3; 11 positions agree with TRBD2. From germline, CDR1 is PRHDT and CDR2 FYEKMQ (reference sequence). V lost 0 bases to trimming and J lost 6 bases; unmatched junction nucleotides: 14. The CDR3 contains 19 residues. The CDR3 is CASSLGAWVSGGGLDTQYF. In DNA, the CDR3 is TGTGCCAGCAGCTTAGGGGCCTGGGTTAGCGGGGGGGGCCTCGATACGCAGTATTTT.

The J gene is TRBJ2-1, the V gene TRBV12-5; tentatively, D is TRBD1 (6 bases). The CDR3 extends over 13 amino acids. Trimming shortened V by 4 bases and J by 8 bases, and 12 bases separated the two germline ends. Germline loops: CDR1 LGHNT, CDR2 FRNRAP. The CDR3 region is CASGSMDSYEQFF. For the CDR3, the DNA is TGTGCTAGTGGTTCCATGGACAGCTATGAGCAGTTCTTC.

The chain joins TRBV2 to TRBJ2-1; tentatively, D is TRBD2 (6 bases). Trimming stripped 6 bases from V and 8 bases from J, with 26 bases between. The CDR3 has 17 residues. Per germline, CDR1 SNHLY and CDR2 FYNNEI. The CDR3 nucleotides read TGTGCCAGCAGCCAGACGTTGGGACTTCTACCCTCCCATGAGCAGTTCTTC. Translation gives CASSQTLGLLPSHEQFF.

V usage is TRBV5-1 and J usage is TRBJ1-1, with D uncertain. This CDR3 contains 16 residues. CDR1 and CDR2 (germline): SGHRS, YFSETQ. V gave up 0 bases and J gave up 2 bases, with 14 bases separating them. CDR3 protein: CASSLGADIINTEAFF. The CDR3 DNA sequence: TGCGCCAGCAGCTTGGGAGCCGATATCATTAACACTGAAGCTTTCTTT.

The chain links TRBV11-2 to TRBJ1-1, with 9 bases lining up with TRBD1. The CDR3 consists of 15 residues. Trimming at V came to 6 bases and at J to 6 bases, leaving 11 bases not matched to a gene. Germline-derived CDR1 and CDR2 are SGHAT and FQNNGV. CDR3 DNA: TGTGCCAGCAGACCCACCGGGACAGGGAGCGCTGAAGCTTTCTTT. Its translation: CASRPTGTGSAEAFF. The full variable domain, completed using reference TRBV11-2 and TRBJ1-1, is EAGVAQSPRYKIIEKRQSVAFWCNPISGHATLYWYQQILGQGPKLLIQFQNNGVVDDSQLPKDRFSAERLKGVDSTLKIQPAKLEDSAVYLCASRPTGTGSAEAFFGQGTRLTVV.

The V call is TRBV11-3, the J call TRBJ2-1, with D tentatively TRBD1 (6 bases). CDR1 and CDR2 (germline): SGHNT, YENEEA. Trimming removed 2 bases from V and 7 bases from J, with 18 bases in between. The CDR3 totals 16 residues. For the CDR3, the DNA is TGTGCCAGCAGCTTATCGACCCCAGGGGCGGAAAATGAGCAGTTCTTC. Its translation: CASSLSTPGAENEQFF.

This clone was seen a few times. J is TRBJ1-4 and V is TRBV15; 8 nucleotides align to TRBD1. The CDR3 has 15 amino acids. J was trimmed by 7 bases and V by 4 bases; bases with no gene match: 8. Germline V gene lookup returns CDR1 LNHNV and CDR2 YYDKDF (reference sequence). For the CDR3, the DNA is TGTGCCACCAGCACCAGGACAGGGAACGGTGAAAAACTGTTTTTT. Its protein product is CATSTRTGNGEKLFF.

The V gene is TRBV6-5, the J gene TRBJ1-4, with D tentatively TRBD1 (5 bases). V lost 0 bases and J 3 bases, leaving 8 bases between the germline ends. Germline V lookup: CDR1 MNHEY, CDR2 SVGAGI. This CDR3 contains 15 residues. CDR3 DNA: TGTGCCAGCAGTTACTCGGCAGGGTCTAATGAAAAACTGTTTTTT. The encoded protein is CASSYSAGSNEKLFF.

This chain uses TRBV25-1 with TRBJ1-4; unclear D gene. V lost 6 bases, J lost 0 bases, and 14 bases lay in between. This CDR3 region has 16 residues. CDR1 and CDR2 from the germline V gene are MGHDK and SYGVNS. In DNA form, the CDR3 reads TGTGCCAGCAGCCGGGAGGGAGTGGCAACTAATGAAAAACTGTTTTTT. Translating it yields CASSREGVATNEKLFF.

V is TRBV4-2 and J is TRBJ1-1; the D is unclear. The germline CDR1 and CDR2 sequences are LGHNA and YNFKEQ. Trimming cost V 0 bases and J 1 base, with 12 bases left between them. The CDR3 loop spans 16 amino acids. The CDR3 is CASSQDNPGGNTEAFF. CDR3 nucleotide sequence: TGTGCCAGCAGCCAAGATAATCCAGGTGGGAACACTGAAGCTTTCTTT.

The gene calls are TRBV7-3 and TRBJ2-5; weak D call: TRBD1 (8 bases). V lost 5 bases, J lost 2 bases, and 12 bases lay in between. The CDR3 sequence is 14 residues long. Looked up from germline, CDR1 is SGHTA and CDR2 is FQGTGA. The CDR3 sequence is CASSQQGGQETQYF. CDR3 coding DNA: TGTGCCAGCAGCCAACAGGGGGGGCAAGAGACCCAGTACTTC.